Listed below are T cell receptor beta chains from one sample, sequenced in a study of T cells after yellow fever vaccination. TCRdb used MiXCR to reprocess the 5' RACE reads, holding one entry per CDR3 protein. This sample has a few hundred thousand distinct CDR3 sequences, with less than 20% found just once. Sequencing used PBMCs, obtained around 5 days after the first yellow fever vaccination. The receptors were gathered from a man aged 18 to 29 who received the YFV17D yellow fever vaccine. The CDR3 runs from the conserved cysteine through the conserved F or W. The D gene is left open where the match is weak. Clone size, where shown, is once, few, many, or a class for clones that have expanded.

v_gene: TRBV4-1; d_gene: NA; j_gene: TRBJ2-1; abundance: few; len: 15; CDR3nt: TGCGCCAGCAGCCAAGAAGGCGGTTCCGTGAATGAGCAGTTCTTC; CDR3aa: CASSQEGGSVNEQFF
v_gene: TRBV7-2; d_gene: NA; j_gene: TRBJ1-2; abundance: NA; len: 15; CDR3nt: TGTGCCAGCAGCTTCCCTAACCGGGACCTTTATGGCTACACCTTC; CDR3aa: CASSFPNRDLYGYTF
v_gene: TRBV20-1; d_gene: NA; j_gene: TRBJ2-3; abundance: NA; len: 11; CDR3nt: TGCAGTGCTTCGACTGGGGGTACGCAGTATTTT; CDR3aa: CSASTGGTQYF
v_gene: TRBV11-2; d_gene: NA; j_gene: TRBJ1-6; abundance: NA; len: 13; CDR3nt: TGTGCCAGCAGCTTAGGTCTAAGCTCACCCCTCCACTTT; CDR3aa: CASSLGLSSPLHF
v_gene: TRBV30; d_gene: NA; j_gene: TRBJ2-7; abundance: few; len: 11; CDR3nt: TGTGCCTGGAGTGTCCCCTTTCCAGGAAACTTC; CDR3aa: CAWSVPFPGNF
v_gene: TRBV29-1; d_gene: NA; j_gene: TRBJ1-5; abundance: NA; len: 13; CDR3nt: TGCAGCGTTGGAGGGTTCTCGGATCAGCCCCAGCATTTT; CDR3aa: CSVGGFSDQPQHF
v_gene: TRBV20-1; d_gene: NA; j_gene: TRBJ2-3; abundance: NA; len: 14; CDR3nt: TGCAGTGCTAGCGGGTTATCTGTATCGGATACGCAGTATTTT; CDR3aa: CSASGLSVSDTQYF
v_gene: TRBV5-1; d_gene: TRBD1; j_gene: TRBJ2-1; abundance: many; len: 16; CDR3nt: TGCGCCAGCAGCCCGTTCGGACAGGGGGCCTACAATGAGCAGTTCTTC; CDR3aa: CASSPFGQGAYNEQFF
v_gene: TRBV10-1; d_gene: NA; j_gene: TRBJ1-1; abundance: NA; len: 13; CDR3nt: TGCGCCAGCACCGGAGGGGCGGACACTGAAGCTTTCTTT; CDR3aa: CASTGGADTEAFF
v_gene: TRBV12-3/TRBV12-4; d_gene: TRBD2; j_gene: TRBJ2-3; abundance: few; len: 15; CDR3nt: TGTGCCAGCAGTCCCCGGGGGGAGGGCACAGATACGCAGTATTTT; CDR3aa: CASSPRGEGTDTQYF
v_gene: TRBV7-2; d_gene: NA; j_gene: TRBJ2-1; abundance: NA; len: 14; CDR3nt: TGTGCCAGCATGGGGGGGGGCACCTACAATGAGCAGTTCTTC; CDR3aa: CASMGGGTYNEQFF
v_gene: TRBV12-3/TRBV12-4; d_gene: NA; j_gene: TRBJ2-4; abundance: few; len: 14; CDR3nt: TGTGCCAGCAGCCACTCACGAGCCAAAAACATTCAGTACTTC; CDR3aa: CASSHSRAKNIQYF
v_gene: TRBV12-3/TRBV12-4; d_gene: TRBD2; j_gene: TRBJ2-7; abundance: many; len: 14; CDR3nt: TGTGCCAGCAGCCTTACTAGCGGCTCCTACGAGCAGTACTTC; CDR3aa: CASSLTSGSYEQYF
v_gene: TRBV5-1; d_gene: TRBD1; j_gene: TRBJ2-5; abundance: NA; len: 15; CDR3nt: TGCGCCAGCAGCTTACAGGGGGTCTCCCAAGAGACCCAGTACTTC; CDR3aa: CASSLQGVSQETQYF
v_gene: TRBV19; d_gene: NA; j_gene: TRBJ1-1; abundance: NA; len: 14; CDR3nt: TGTGCCAGTAGCCGACAGAGGGTTAACACTGAAGCTTTCTTT; CDR3aa: CASSRQRVNTEAFF
v_gene: TRBV20-1; d_gene: TRBD2; j_gene: TRBJ2-3; abundance: NA; len: 15; CDR3nt: TGCAGTGCCGGACTAGCGGGGGGTAGCACAGATACGCAGTATTTT; CDR3aa: CSAGLAGGSTDTQYF
v_gene: TRBV6-1; d_gene: NA; j_gene: TRBJ1-2; abundance: few; len: 13; CDR3nt: TGTGCCAGCAGTGAAGACGGGGTCTATGGCTACACCTTC; CDR3aa: CASSEDGVYGYTF
v_gene: TRBV20-1; d_gene: NA; j_gene: TRBJ2-4; abundance: many; len: 15; CDR3nt: TGCAGTGCTAGAGATCTGGAGACAGCTAAAAACATTCAGTACTTC; CDR3aa: CSARDLETAKNIQYF
v_gene: TRBV6-1; d_gene: TRBD2; j_gene: TRBJ2-5; abundance: NA; len: 14; CDR3nt: TGTGCCAGCAGTGATGGACTAGCTAGGAAGACCCAGTACTTC; CDR3aa: CASSDGLARKTQYF
v_gene: TRBV12-3/TRBV12-4; d_gene: NA; j_gene: TRBJ2-3; abundance: NA; len: 14; CDR3nt: TGTGCCAGCAGTTTCACCGACAGGACAGATACGCAGTATTTT; CDR3aa: CASSFTDRTDTQYF
v_gene: TRBV6-1; d_gene: NA; j_gene: TRBJ2-3; abundance: once; len: 13; CDR3nt: TGTGCCAGCCTCGCGGGGGCCACAGATACGCAGTATTTT; CDR3aa: CASLAGATDTQYF
v_gene: TRBV12-3/TRBV12-4; d_gene: NA; j_gene: TRBJ2-3; abundance: few; len: 11; CDR3nt: TGTGCCAGCAGTTCACCCGTCACGCAGTATTTT; CDR3aa: CASSSPVTQYF
v_gene: TRBV29-1; d_gene: TRBD1; j_gene: TRBJ1-2; abundance: NA; len: 12; CDR3nt: TGCGGACGGGGGGACAGGGATGGTGGCTACACCTTC; CDR3aa: CGRGDRDGGYTF
v_gene: TRBV7-2; d_gene: TRBD2; j_gene: TRBJ2-1; abundance: many; len: 15; CDR3nt: TGTGCCAGCAGCTTAGCGGCGGCCGGGGAGGGTGAGCAGTTCTTC; CDR3aa: CASSLAAAGEGEQFF
v_gene: TRBV7-2; d_gene: NA; j_gene: TRBJ1-5; abundance: few; len: 16; CDR3nt: TGTGCCAGCAGTCGGGGGAGACTCGGGAGCAATCAGCCCCAGCATTTT; CDR3aa: CASSRGRLGSNQPQHF
v_gene: TRBV5-4; d_gene: NA; j_gene: TRBJ2-3; abundance: many; len: 15; CDR3nt: TGTGCCAGCAGCTTGTTGGGCCTCTCCACAGATACGCAGTATTTT; CDR3aa: CASSLLGLSTDTQYF
v_gene: TRBV10-3; d_gene: TRBD1; j_gene: TRBJ2-1; abundance: NA; len: 14; CDR3nt: TGTGCCATCAGTGCCTCAGGGGGCACCGGTGAGCAGTTCTTC; CDR3aa: CAISASGGTGEQFF
v_gene: TRBV7-9; d_gene: NA; j_gene: TRBJ2-3; abundance: NA; len: 14; CDR3nt: TGTGCCAGCAGTAATACAGGGCAAACAGATACGCAGTATTTT; CDR3aa: CASSNTGQTDTQYF
v_gene: TRBV6-5; d_gene: TRBD1; j_gene: TRBJ2-7; abundance: NA; len: 15; CDR3nt: TGTGCCAGCAGTTATGAACCCAGGGGGCCCTACGAGCAGTACTTC; CDR3aa: CASSYEPRGPYEQYF
v_gene: TRBV6-6; d_gene: NA; j_gene: TRBJ1-6; abundance: NA; len: 13; CDR3nt: TGTGCCACCCGGCGGAGGGACAATTCACCCCTCCACTTT; CDR3aa: CATRRRDNSPLHF
v_gene: TRBV6-5; d_gene: NA; j_gene: TRBJ2-5; abundance: many; len: 14; CDR3nt: TGTGCCAGCAGTTCTGACGGGGGACAAGAGACCCAGTACTTC; CDR3aa: CASSSDGGQETQYF
v_gene: TRBV7-3; d_gene: NA; j_gene: TRBJ2-2; abundance: NA; len: 14; CDR3nt: TGTGCCAGCAGCTCTTGGGGGGACACCGGGGAGCTGTTTTTT; CDR3aa: CASSSWGDTGELFF
v_gene: TRBV7-3; d_gene: NA; j_gene: TRBJ2-7; abundance: NA; len: 16; CDR3nt: TGTGCCAGCAGCTCCGGGGGACCCAGAGGAACCTACGAGCAGTACTTC; CDR3aa: CASSSGGPRGTYEQYF
v_gene: TRBV5-1; d_gene: NA; j_gene: TRBJ1-1; abundance: NA; len: 15; CDR3nt: TGCGCCAGCAGCTTGTTGGGTTCTATGAACACTGAAGCTTTCTTT; CDR3aa: CASSLLGSMNTEAFF
v_gene: TRBV29-1; d_gene: NA; j_gene: TRBJ2-5; abundance: NA; len: 14; CDR3nt: TGCAGCGTTGGGGGCCCGTCCCTCCAAGAGACCCAGTACTTC; CDR3aa: CSVGGPSLQETQYF
v_gene: TRBV2; d_gene: TRBD1; j_gene: TRBJ1-5; abundance: NA; len: 16; CDR3nt: TGTGCCAGCAGTGAACTGACAGGGGTTAGCAATCAGCCCCAGCATTTT; CDR3aa: CASSELTGVSNQPQHF
v_gene: TRBV7-3; d_gene: NA; j_gene: TRBJ2-2; abundance: few; len: 15; CDR3nt: TGTGCCAGCAGCCCCGGGACGGCGGATACCGGGGAGCTGTTTTTT; CDR3aa: CASSPGTADTGELFF
v_gene: TRBV5-1; d_gene: NA; j_gene: TRBJ2-6; abundance: many; len: 15; CDR3nt: TGCGCCAGCAGCTCGAAGTTGAGTGGGGCCAACGTCCTGACTTTC; CDR3aa: CASSSKLSGANVLTF
v_gene: TRBV18; d_gene: NA; j_gene: TRBJ1-4; abundance: NA; len: 15; CDR3nt: TGTGCCAGCTCCGGAACAGCGGCATTTAATGAAAAACTGTTTTTT; CDR3aa: CASSGTAAFNEKLFF
v_gene: TRBV20-1; d_gene: NA; j_gene: TRBJ2-3; abundance: NA; len: 13; CDR3nt: TGCAGTGCTAGAGATGACAGCACAGATACGCAGTATTTT; CDR3aa: CSARDDSTDTQYF
v_gene: TRBV7-3; d_gene: TRBD2; j_gene: TRBJ2-3; abundance: NA; len: 16; CDR3nt: TGTGCCAGCAGGGCCGGGGGGATAACTAGCACAGATACGCAGTATTTT; CDR3aa: CASRAGGITSTDTQYF
v_gene: TRBV4-1; d_gene: TRBD1; j_gene: TRBJ2-4; abundance: NA; len: 16; CDR3nt: TGCGCCAGCAGCCAACTTAAGACAGGGGCCAAAAACATTCAGTACTTC; CDR3aa: CASSQLKTGAKNIQYF
v_gene: TRBV7-8; d_gene: TRBD2; j_gene: TRBJ2-2; abundance: few; len: 16; CDR3nt: TGTGCCAGCAGCGCCCTAGCGGGGGCCACCACCGGGGAGCTGTTTTTT; CDR3aa: CASSALAGATTGELFF
v_gene: TRBV11-2; d_gene: TRBD1; j_gene: TRBJ1-6; abundance: NA; len: 19; CDR3nt: TGTGCCAGCAGCTCGCCTCGACAGGGGGAGTTGTTCTATAATTCACCCCTCCACTTT; CDR3aa: CASSSPRQGELFYNSPLHF
v_gene: TRBV28; d_gene: NA; j_gene: TRBJ1-5; abundance: many; len: 12; CDR3nt: TGTGCCAGCAGTTTCCGGTCCCCCCAGCAGCATTTT; CDR3aa: CASSFRSPQQHF
v_gene: TRBV7-2; d_gene: NA; j_gene: TRBJ2-5; abundance: few; len: 14; CDR3nt: TGTGCCAGCAGCTTTTACAGCGGGCAAGAGACCCAGTACTTC; CDR3aa: CASSFYSGQETQYF
v_gene: TRBV11-2; d_gene: NA; j_gene: TRBJ2-1; abundance: NA; len: 14; CDR3nt: TGTGCCAGCAGCTTAGATATAGGCTCCAATGAGCAGTTCTTC; CDR3aa: CASSLDIGSNEQFF
v_gene: TRBV5-1; d_gene: NA; j_gene: TRBJ2-2; abundance: NA; len: 14; CDR3nt: TGCGCCAGCAAAACGACCGCCGGCACCGGGGAGCTGTTTTTT; CDR3aa: CASKTTAGTGELFF
v_gene: TRBV20-1; d_gene: TRBD1; j_gene: TRBJ1-1; abundance: NA; len: 16; CDR3nt: TGCAGTGCTAGACCAGGGCCAGGGGGTGGGTTCACTGAAGCTTTCTTT; CDR3aa: CSARPGPGGGFTEAFF
v_gene: TRBV30; d_gene: NA; j_gene: TRBJ2-2; abundance: few; len: 13; CDR3nt: TGTGCCTGGAGTTTCCAGGTCACCGGGGAGCTGTTTTTT; CDR3aa: CAWSFQVTGELFF
v_gene: TRBV4-3; d_gene: NA; j_gene: TRBJ1-2; abundance: NA; len: 16; CDR3nt: TGCGCCAGCAGCCAAGATTCGGTTAGGGCAGTAGCTGGCTACACCTTC; CDR3aa: CASSQDSVRAVAGYTF